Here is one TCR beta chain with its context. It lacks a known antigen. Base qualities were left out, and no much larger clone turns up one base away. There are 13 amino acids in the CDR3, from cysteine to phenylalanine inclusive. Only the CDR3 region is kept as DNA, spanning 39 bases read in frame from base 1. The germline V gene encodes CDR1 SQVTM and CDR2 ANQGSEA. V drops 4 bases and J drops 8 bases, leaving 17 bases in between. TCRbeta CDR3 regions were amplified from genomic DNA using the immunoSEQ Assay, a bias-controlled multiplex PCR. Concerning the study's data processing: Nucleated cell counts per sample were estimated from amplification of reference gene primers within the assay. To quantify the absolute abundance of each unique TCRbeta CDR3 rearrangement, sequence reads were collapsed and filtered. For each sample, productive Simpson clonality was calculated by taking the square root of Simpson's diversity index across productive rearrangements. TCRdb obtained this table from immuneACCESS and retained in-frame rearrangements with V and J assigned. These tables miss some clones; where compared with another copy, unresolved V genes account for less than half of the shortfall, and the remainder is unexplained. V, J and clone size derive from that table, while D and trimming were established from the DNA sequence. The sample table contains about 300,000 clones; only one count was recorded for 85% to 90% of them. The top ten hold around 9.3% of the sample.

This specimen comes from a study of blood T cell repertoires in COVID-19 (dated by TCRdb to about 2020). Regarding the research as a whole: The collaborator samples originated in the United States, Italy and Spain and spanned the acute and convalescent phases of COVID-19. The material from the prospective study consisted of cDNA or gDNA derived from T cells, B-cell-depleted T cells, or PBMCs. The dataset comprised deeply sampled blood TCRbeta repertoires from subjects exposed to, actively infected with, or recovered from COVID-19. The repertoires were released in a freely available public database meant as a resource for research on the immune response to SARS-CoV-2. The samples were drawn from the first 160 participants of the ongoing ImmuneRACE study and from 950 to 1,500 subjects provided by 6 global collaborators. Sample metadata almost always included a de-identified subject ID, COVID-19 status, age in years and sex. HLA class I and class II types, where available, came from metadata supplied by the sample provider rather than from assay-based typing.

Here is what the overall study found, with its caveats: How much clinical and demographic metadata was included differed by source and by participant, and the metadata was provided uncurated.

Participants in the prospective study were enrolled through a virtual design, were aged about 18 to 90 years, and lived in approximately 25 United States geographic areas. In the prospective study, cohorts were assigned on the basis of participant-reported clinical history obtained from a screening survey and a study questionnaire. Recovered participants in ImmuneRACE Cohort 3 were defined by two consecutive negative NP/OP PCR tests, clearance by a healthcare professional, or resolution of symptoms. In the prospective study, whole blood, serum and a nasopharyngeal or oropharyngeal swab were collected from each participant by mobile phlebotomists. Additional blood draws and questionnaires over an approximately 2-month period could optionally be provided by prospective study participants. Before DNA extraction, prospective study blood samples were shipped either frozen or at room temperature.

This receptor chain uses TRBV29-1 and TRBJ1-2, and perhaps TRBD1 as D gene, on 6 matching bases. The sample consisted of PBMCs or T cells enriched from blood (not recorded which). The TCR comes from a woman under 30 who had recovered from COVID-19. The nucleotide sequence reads TGCAGCGTTGGGTCTACAGGGAACGGGGGCTACACCTTC. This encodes CSVGSTGNGGYTF.